This TCR beta chain was profiled in a study of cytomegalovirus exposure and HLA in healthy donors. General study results and limits: Reportedly, HLA-A and HLA-B alleles of most subjects were accurately predicted from TCR beta. Researchers reported in a later analysis that a missense DCLRE1C variant was tied to TCR beta V- and J-gene trimming. The authors assumed roughly uniform sequencing depth across donors for presence/absence analyses.

PCR amplification relied on 60 Vbeta primers (plus 13 Jbeta primers). Only in-frame clones appear in the TCRdb table, and some are missing; sequencing was by immunoSEQ multiplex PCR. This sample has a few hundred thousand clones; about 80% occur once, and the top ten carry 1.2% to 1.5%. Germline-derived CDR1 and CDR2 are SGDLS and YYNGEE. V shed 0 bases, J shed 9 bases, and the junction held 3 bases outside the gene matches. The CDR3 is 15 residues long. This clone was recorded only once. Its matching antigen is unknown. Donors sampled were nominally healthy, though unrecorded immune exposures were likely.

The TCR originated in a girl aged 5-17 years in good health and CMV-seronegative. The material sequenced was PBMCs. V gene TRBV9 combines with J gene TRBJ2-1; 13 nucleotides agree with TRBD2. The CDR3 DNA follows: TGTGCCAGCAGCGTAGGAAGGACTAGCGGGGGTGAGCAGTTCTTC. Protein: CASSVGRTSGGEQFF.